These 12 T cell receptor beta chains share one sample of origin, sequenced in a study of OX40 agonist ivuxolimab in advanced cancers. Only in-frame clones appear in the TCRdb table, and some are missing; sequencing was by immunoSEQ multiplex PCR. The sample has approximately 74,000 clones; less than 95% are singletons. Specimen: CD4+ or CD8+ T cells sorted from blood, collected in a trial of the OX40 agonist ivuxolimab. The receptors come from an adult with an advanced solid tumor such as melanoma, head and neck, liver or kidney cancer.

V and J are TRBV14 and TRBJ1-1; 7 bases are shared with TRBD1. The germline V gene has CDR1 SGHDN and CDR2 FVKESK. The CDR3 runs to 13 residues. Losses at the gene ends were 6 bases for V and 7 bases for J; bases not matched to a gene: 8. CDR3 region: CASRLGGVSEAFF. CDR3 DNA: TGTGCCAGCAGATTAGGGGGCGTGAGTGAAGCTTTCTTT.

The chain couples TRBV19 to TRBJ1-1; perhaps TRBD1 as D (6 bases). This CDR3 comprises 16 residues. Trimming stripped 7 bases from V and 10 bases from J, with 28 bases between. Germline V gene sequence: CDR1 LNHDA, CDR2 SQIVND (reference sequence). The CDR3 bases are TGTGCCAGTACCGCTCCCGACCGACAGGTGTCGAAGGGAGCTTTCTTT. It specifies CASTAPDRQVSKGAFF.

The chain is built from TRBV11-3 and TRBJ1-2; D remains unclear. Germline assignment: CDR1 SGHNT and CDR2 YENEEA. The CDR3 has 13 amino acids. V lost 1 base and J 3 bases, leaving 6 bases between the germline ends. CDR3 in amino acids: CASSLGQDYGYTF. CDR3 DNA sequence: TGTGCCAGCAGCTTAGGCCAGGACTATGGCTACACCTTC.

The V and J genes are TRBV28 and TRBJ2-3, with D hard to call. This CDR3 is built from 11 residues. The V gene's germline CDR1 is MDHEN and CDR2 SYDVKM. V lost 3 bases to trimming and J lost 12 bases, with 10 bases between them. CDR3 residues: CASSFGHVQYF. In nucleotides, the CDR3 is TGTGCCAGCAGTTTCGGGCACGTTCAGTATTTT. Complete variable domain (other parts from reference TRBV28 and TRBJ2-3): DVKVTQSSRYLVKRTGEKVFLECVQDMDHENMFWYRQDPGLGLRLIYFSYDVKMKEKGDIPEGYSVSREKKERFSLILESASTNQTSMYLCASSFGHVQYFGPGTRLTVL.

The gene calls are TRBV7-2 and TRBJ2-2; D is possibly TRBD2 (6 bases). Germline loops: CDR1 SGHTA, CDR2 FQGNSA. CDR3 length equals 13 residues. Trimming removed 3 bases at V and 5 bases at J, with 7 bases between. The CDR3 nucleotides read TGTGCCAGCAGCTTCGCGGGGACCGGGGAGCTGTTTTTT. Amino acid sequence: CASSFAGTGELFF.

A few counts support this clone. The chain combines TRBV2 with TRBJ2-1, with D tentatively TRBD1 (6 bases). Germline V gene sequence: CDR1 SNHLY, CDR2 FYNNEI. There are 15 residues in the CDR3. With 4 bases removed from V and 5 bases from J, the gap between germline ends came to 15 bases. CDR3 coding DNA: TGTGCCAGCAGTGTTTTAGGACAGCTTCACAATGAGCAGTTCTTC. Protein product: CASSVLGQLHNEQFF.

V gene TRBV28 combines with J gene TRBJ1-2; no firm D call. This CDR3 spans 12 amino acids. Trimming took 6 bases from V and 5 from J, leaving 10 bases between them. Germline CDR1 reads MDHEN; CDR2 reads SYDVKM. The CDR3 loop is CASSPQVYGYTF. The CDR3 bases are TGTGCCAGCAGCCCTCAAGTGTATGGCTACACCTTC.

This clone has only a few counts. The V gene is TRBV2, the J gene TRBJ1-1; D is possibly TRBD1 (6 bases). Per germline, CDR1 SNHLY and CDR2 FYNNEI. V lost 0 bases and J 3 bases, leaving 14 bases between the germline ends. The length of the CDR3 is 16 residues. This CDR3 is CASSEALAGADTEAFF. The DNA for the CDR3 is TGTGCCAGCAGTGAAGCCTTGGCAGGGGCGGACACTGAAGCTTTCTTT.

The chain recombines TRBV28 with TRBJ1-2; 7 positions match TRBD1. V shed 6 bases and J 8 bases; nucleotides not matched to a gene: 9. The germline gives CDR1 MDHEN, CDR2 SYDVKM. This CDR3 is built from 13 residues. The CDR3 is CASRQQGFRGYTF. CDR3 DNA sequence: TGTGCCAGCAGGCAACAGGGGTTTCGGGGCTACACCTTC.

The V gene is TRBV20-1, the J gene TRBJ1-4; tentative D call: TRBD1 (5 bases). V dropped 7 bases and J dropped 5 bases, with 8 bases sitting between them. CDR3 length: 11 amino acids. Per the germline V gene, CDR1 is DFQATT and CDR2 is SNEGSKA (reference sequence). This CDR3 reads CSGTLNEKLFF. The CDR3 DNA follows: TGCAGTGGGACACTAAATGAAAAACTGTTTTTT.

The V call is TRBV14, the J call TRBJ1-2, with D possibly TRBD1 on 5 matching bases. The CDR3 has 14 amino acids. V lost 1 base, J lost 8 bases, and 14 bases lay in between. Germline-derived CDR1 and CDR2 are SGHDN and FVKESK. The DNA of the CDR3 is TGTGCCAGCAGCCAAGGCCGGGGCAGGGACGGCTACACCTTC. Translated, it gives CASSQGRGRDGYTF.

The chain couples TRBV5-1 to TRBJ2-7, with D possibly TRBD1 on 6 matching bases. The germline V and J ends were trimmed by 2 bases and 6 bases, with 9 bases remaining between them. CDR3 length equals 12 residues. CDR1 and CDR2 (germline): SGHRS, YFSETQ. Here the CDR3 DNA reads TGCGCCAGCAGCTTAACAGGGATCGAGCAGTACTTC. It specifies CASSLTGIEQYF.